This paragraph reports one T cell receptor (beta chain). TEMRA cells were FACS-enriched, and CD8+ and CD4+ T cells were isolated negatively. The data are from a study of CD8 T cells in Susac syndrome. CDR3 length: 14 residues. Per the germline V gene, CDR1 is SEHNR and CDR2 is FQNEAQ (reference sequence). J lost 7 bases, V lost 6 bases, and 8 bases had no gene match. A quantity of roughly 0.5 to 1 ug RNA underwent reverse transcription using random hexamers. TCRdb analysed the immunoSEQ multiplex PCR reads with MiXCR anew, one entry per CDR3 protein. The profile shows 240,000 or so distinct CDR3 sequences, 96% of them singletons.

The sample comprised CD4+ T cells from PBMCs. This chain uses TRBV7-9 with TRBJ1-2; 10 nucleotides line up with TRBD1. This TCR was sampled from a human donor with Susac syndrome. The CDR3 sequence is CASRRTGGEGGYTF. The CDR3 bases are TGTGCCAGCAGAAGGACAGGGGGAGAGGGTGGCTACACCTTC.